These 13 T cell receptor beta chains originate from one sample sequenced in a study of cytomegalovirus exposure and HLA in healthy donors. 13 Jbeta primers and 60 Vbeta primers were used for the PCR. TCRdb's copy holds only in-frame clones and misses some; the assay was immunoSEQ multiplex PCR. The sample records around 160,000 clones, around 78% being singletons. The sequenced sample was PBMCs. The receptor source for this set is a woman between 40 and 50 years old in good health and CMV-seronegative.

V usage is TRBV29-1 and J usage is TRBJ1-1; the D is unclear. CDR1 SQVTM and CDR2 ANQGSEA come from the germline V gene. The CDR3 is 12 amino acids. Trimming removed 5 bases at V and 11 bases at J, with 18 bases between. CDR3 DNA sequence: TGCAGCGTTTTAGTTCGGCCGGGGTTGGCTTTCTTT. Amino acid sequence: CSVLVRPGLAFF.

The rearrangement joins TRBV11-3 to TRBJ2-7, with D perhaps matching TRBD2 (6 bases). The V gene's germline CDR1 is SGHNT and CDR2 YENEEA. CDR3 size: 14 residues. V lost 0 bases, J lost 4 bases, and 10 bases lay in between. The CDR3 DNA is TGTGCCAGCAGCTTAGACACGGGACTTTACGAGCAGTACTTC. Encoded protein: CASSLDTGLYEQYF.

V and J are TRBV6-1 and TRBJ2-7; 11 bases align to TRBD2. The trim removed 6 bases at V and 6 bases at J, leaving 7 bases unmatched. The CDR3 covers 14 residues. Germline V gives CDR1 MNHNS, CDR2 SASEGT. The DNA for the CDR3 is TGTGCCAGCAGGGGTCTCCTAGCGGGAGGCGAGCAGTACTTC. Its translation: CASRGLLAGGEQYF.

The chain employs TRBV2 and TRBJ2-6, with D possibly matching TRBD2 (6 bases). This CDR3 comprises 16 residues. CDR1 and CDR2 (germline): SNHLY, FYNNEI. The ends were cut back, 7 bases at V and 0 bases at J, with 13 bases in the middle. The CDR3 DNA sequence: TGTGCCAGCAAGCCGGGACTGAACTCTGGGGCCAACGTCCTGACTTTC. Encoded protein: CASKPGLNSGANVLTF. The full variable domain, in which reference TRBV2 and TRBJ2-6 provide the parts outside the CDR3, is EPEVTQTPSHQVTQMGQEVILRCVPISNHLYFYWYRQILGQKVEFLVSFYNNEISEKSEIFDDQFSVERPDGSNFTLKIRSTKLEDSAMYFCASKPGLNSGANVLTFGAGSRLTVL.

This clone was detected only a few times. V usage is TRBV5-4 and J usage is TRBJ1-1, with 8 bases lining up with TRBD1. CDR1 and CDR2 from the germline V gene are SGHNT and YYREEE (reference sequence). J was trimmed by 2 bases and V by 3 bases; bases with no gene match: 3. This CDR3 is 14 amino acids long. CDR3 region: CASSSDRVNTEAFF. CDR3 coding DNA: TGTGCCAGCAGCTCGGACAGGGTCAACACTGAAGCTTTCTTT.

For the CDR3, the DNA is TGTGCCTGGAGTGTAGGTGGGGCAGCTGGAAACACCATATATTTT. Residues: CAWSVGGAAGNTIYF. This sequence joins TRBV30 and TRBJ1-3; maybe TRBD1 (5 bases). V was shortened by 0 bases and J by 2 bases, with 11 bases between the two germline ends. The germline V gene has CDR1 GTSNPN and CDR2 SVGIG (reference sequence). This CDR3 spans 15 amino acids.

The chain has TRBV4-2 and TRBJ2-1; the match to TRBD2 covers 9 bases. With V trimmed by 3 bases and J by 6 bases, 9 bases remained unmatched. The germline V gene encodes CDR1 LGHNA and CDR2 YNFKEQ. The CDR3 is 16 amino acids. The CDR3 reads CASSHWREGDRNEQFF. DNA of the CDR3: TGTGCCAGCAGCCATTGGCGGGAGGGTGATCGCAATGAGCAGTTCTTC.

The V and J genes are TRBV27 and TRBJ1-5; no clear D. Germline V gives CDR1 MNHEY, CDR2 SMNVEV (reference sequence). V shed 4 bases and J shed 4 bases, with 11 bases lying between them. This CDR3 comprises 14 residues. In DNA, the CDR3 is TGTGCCAGCAGTTCCACAGTGGGTAATCAGCCCCAGCATTTT. It specifies CASSSTVGNQPQHF.

The CDR3 is CASSEVPRGYTF. The CDR3 nucleotides are TGTGCCAGCAGTGAAGTCCCTAGGGGCTACACCTTC. The V gene is TRBV6-1, the J gene TRBJ1-2, with unresolved D. The V end was cut by 1 base, the J end by 8 bases, with 8 bases between. CDR1 and CDR2 (germline): MNHNS, SASEGT. The CDR3 has 12 amino acids.

The gene calls are TRBV19 and TRBJ2-5, with 10 nucleotides matching TRBD2. This CDR3 region has 19 residues. Trimming removed 4 bases from V and 4 bases from J; junction bases left unmatched: 18. Germline CDR1 reads LNHDA; CDR2 reads SQIVND (reference sequence). The CDR3 is CASSTGPLLAGATGETQYF. Here the CDR3 DNA reads TGTGCCAGTAGTACCGGGCCCCTCCTAGCGGGGGCTACGGGAGAGACCCAGTACTTC.

The chain links TRBV28 to TRBJ2-1; D not resolved. Trimming removed 2 bases at V and 4 bases at J, with 3 bases between. Germline CDR1 MDHEN, CDR2 SYDVKM. This CDR3 spans 12 amino acids. The CDR3 DNA reads TGTGCCAGCAGTTTACTATACAATGAGCAGTTCTTC. It codes for CASSLLYNEQFF. Looking up the rest from reference TRBV28 and TRBJ2-1 gives the full variable domain: DVKVTQSSRYLVKRTGEKVFLECVQDMDHENMFWYRQDPGLGLRLIYFSYDVKMKEKGDIPEGYSVSREKKERFSLILESASTNQTSMYLCASSLLYNEQFFGPGTRLTVL.

The chain employs TRBV27 and TRBJ1-1; 8 bases match TRBD1. The CDR3 is 16 amino acids. V was clipped by 2 bases and J by 11 bases; unmatched bases: 16. Germline CDR1 MNHEY, CDR2 SMNVEV (reference sequence). The CDR3 sequence: CASSLTTLGQGSRAFF. CDR3 in DNA: TGTGCCAGCAGTTTAACCACTTTAGGACAGGGATCGAGGGCTTTCTTT.

This clone appeared a few times. This chain connects TRBV28 to TRBJ2-1, with D possibly TRBD2 on 7 matching bases. The CDR3 consists of 16 residues. Germline V gives CDR1 MDHEN, CDR2 SYDVKM. The germline V and J ends were trimmed by 6 bases and 2 bases, with 17 bases remaining between them. CDR3 in DNA: TGTGCCAGCAGCACATCGGGGGGCGCACCCTACAATGAGCAGTTCTTC. This sequence encodes CASSTSGGAPYNEQFF.